One sample yielded the 2 T cell receptor beta chains listed below, sequenced in a study of cytomegalovirus exposure and HLA in healthy donors. PCR involved 60 Vbeta and 13 Jbeta primers. Clones were read by immunoSEQ multiplex PCR, and TCRdb kept only the in-frame ones, dropping some. The sample includes some 200,000 clones. Sequenced: PBMCs. The source of these receptors is a woman in her late teens or twenties in good health and CMV-seropositive.

Comments on this clone: Other nucleotide sequences in the sample specify the same CDR3. This chain's CDR3 is CASSPGHITINTEAFF. The CDR3 DNA reads as TGTGCCAGCAGCCCAGGACACATTACGATAAACACTGAAGCTTTCTTT. The gene calls are TRBV11-2 and TRBJ1-1, with D tentatively TRBD1 (5 bases). Trimming removed 5 bases at V and 2 bases at J, with 18 bases between. CDR1 is SGHAT, CDR2 FQNNGV, per germline. The CDR3 has 16 residues.

Turning to this clone: At one end, the junction sequence differs from germline, possibly due to a read error. V usage is TRBV7-7 and J usage is TRBJ2-3; D might be TRBD2 (5 bases). The CDR3 is made up of 13 amino acids. Per germline, CDR1 SSHAT and CDR2 FNYEAQ (reference sequence). The CDR3 reads CASSLSGTDTQYF. In DNA, the CDR3 is TGTGCTAGCAGCTTATCGGGGACAGATACGCAGTATTTT.